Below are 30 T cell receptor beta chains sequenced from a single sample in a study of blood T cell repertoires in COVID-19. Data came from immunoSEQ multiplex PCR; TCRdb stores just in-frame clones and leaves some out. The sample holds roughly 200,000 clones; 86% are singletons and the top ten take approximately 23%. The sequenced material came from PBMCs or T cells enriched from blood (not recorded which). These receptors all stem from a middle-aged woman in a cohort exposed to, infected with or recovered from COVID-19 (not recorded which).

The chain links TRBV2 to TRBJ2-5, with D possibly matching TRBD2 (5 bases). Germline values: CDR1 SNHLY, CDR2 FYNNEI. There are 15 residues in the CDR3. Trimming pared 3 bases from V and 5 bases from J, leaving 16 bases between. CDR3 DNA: TGTGCCAGCAGTGAGACCAGCGGCATTCGGGAGACCCAGTACTTC. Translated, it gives CASSETSGIRETQYF.

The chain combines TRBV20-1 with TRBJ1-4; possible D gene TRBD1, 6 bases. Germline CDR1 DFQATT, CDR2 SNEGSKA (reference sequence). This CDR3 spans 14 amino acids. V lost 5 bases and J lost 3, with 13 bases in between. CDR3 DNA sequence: TGCAGTGCTGGTGCCAGGGGTTCTAATGAAAAACTGTTTTTT. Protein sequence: CSAGARGSNEKLFF.

CDR3 sequence reads: CASSRESSYEQYF. The CDR3 region has the DNA TGTGCCAGCAGCCGGGAAAGCTCCTACGAGCAGTACTTC. The rearrangement links TRBV11-3 to TRBJ2-7, with D possibly TRBD2 on 5 matching bases. V lost 5 bases, J lost 0 bases, and 8 bases lay in between. Germline loops: CDR1 SGHNT, CDR2 YENEEA. The CDR3 covers 13 residues. Complete variable domain (other parts from reference TRBV11-3 and TRBJ2-7): EAGVVQSPRYKIIEKKQPVAFWCNPISGHNTLYWYLQNLGQGPELLIRYENEEAVDDSQLPKDRFSAERLKGVDSTLKIQPAELGDSAVYLCASSRESSYEQYFGPGTRLTVT.

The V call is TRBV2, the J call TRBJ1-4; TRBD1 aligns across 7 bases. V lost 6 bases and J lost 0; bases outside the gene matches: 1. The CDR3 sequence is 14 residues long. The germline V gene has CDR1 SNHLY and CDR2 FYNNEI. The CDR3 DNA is TGTGCCAGCAGGACAGGGACAACTAATGAAAAACTGTTTTTT. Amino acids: CASRTGTTNEKLFF.

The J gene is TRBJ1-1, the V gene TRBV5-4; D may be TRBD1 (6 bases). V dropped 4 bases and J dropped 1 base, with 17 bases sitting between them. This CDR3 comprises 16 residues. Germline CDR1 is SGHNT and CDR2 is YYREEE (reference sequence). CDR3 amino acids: CASSKGHLEENTEAFF. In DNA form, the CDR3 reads TGTGCCAGCAGCAAGGGACATCTTGAGGAGAACACTGAAGCTTTCTTT.

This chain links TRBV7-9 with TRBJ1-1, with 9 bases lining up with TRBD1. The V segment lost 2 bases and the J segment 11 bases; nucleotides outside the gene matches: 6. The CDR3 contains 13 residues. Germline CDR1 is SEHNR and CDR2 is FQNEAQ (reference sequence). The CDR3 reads CASSLKDRGYAFF. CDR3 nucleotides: TGTGCCAGCAGCTTAAAGGACAGGGGATATGCTTTCTTT.

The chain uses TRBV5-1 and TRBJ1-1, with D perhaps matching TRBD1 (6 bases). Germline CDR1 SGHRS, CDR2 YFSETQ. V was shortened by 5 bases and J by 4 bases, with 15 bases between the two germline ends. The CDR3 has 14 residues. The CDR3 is CASRETGRGTEAFF. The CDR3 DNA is TGCGCCAGCAGGGAAACAGGGAGGGGCACTGAAGCTTTCTTT.

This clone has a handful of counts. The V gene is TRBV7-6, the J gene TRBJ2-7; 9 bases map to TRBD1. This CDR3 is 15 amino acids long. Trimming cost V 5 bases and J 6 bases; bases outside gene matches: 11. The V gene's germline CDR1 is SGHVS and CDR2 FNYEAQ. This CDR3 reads CASSDQRDRALEQYF. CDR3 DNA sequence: TGTGCCAGCAGCGACCAACGGGACAGGGCGCTCGAGCAGTACTTC.

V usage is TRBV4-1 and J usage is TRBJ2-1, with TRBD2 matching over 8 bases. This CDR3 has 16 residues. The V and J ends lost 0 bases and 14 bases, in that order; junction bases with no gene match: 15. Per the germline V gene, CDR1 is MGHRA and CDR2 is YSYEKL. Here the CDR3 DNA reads TGCGCCAGCAGCCAAGATCAACGAGCGGGGGTAGGGGAGGAGTTCTTC. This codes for CASSQDQRAGVGEEFF.

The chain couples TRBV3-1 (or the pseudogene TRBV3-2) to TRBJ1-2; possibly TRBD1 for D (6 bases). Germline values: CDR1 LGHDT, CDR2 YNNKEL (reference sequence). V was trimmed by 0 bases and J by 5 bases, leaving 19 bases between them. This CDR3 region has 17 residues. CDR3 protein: CASSQDPTGLSYYGYTF. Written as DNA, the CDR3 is TGTGCCAGCAGCCAAGATCCGACAGGCCTGTCCTATTATGGCTACACCTTC.

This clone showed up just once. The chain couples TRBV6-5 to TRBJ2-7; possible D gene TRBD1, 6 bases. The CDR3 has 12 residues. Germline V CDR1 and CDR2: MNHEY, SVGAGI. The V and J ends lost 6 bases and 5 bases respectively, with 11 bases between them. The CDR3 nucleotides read TGTGCCAGCAGATCCGGGACAAACGAGCAGTACTTC. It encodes CASRSGTNEQYF.

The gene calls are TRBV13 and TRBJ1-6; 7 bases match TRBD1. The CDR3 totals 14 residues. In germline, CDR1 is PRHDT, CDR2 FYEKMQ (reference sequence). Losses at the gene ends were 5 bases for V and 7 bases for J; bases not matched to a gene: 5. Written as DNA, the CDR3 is TGTGCCAGCAGCCCCACAGGGGACAATTCACCCCTCCACTTT. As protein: CASSPTGDNSPLHF.

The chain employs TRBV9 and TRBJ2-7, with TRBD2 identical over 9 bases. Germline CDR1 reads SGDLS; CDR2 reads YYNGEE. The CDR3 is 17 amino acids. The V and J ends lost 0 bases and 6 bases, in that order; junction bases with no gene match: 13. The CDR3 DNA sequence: TGTGCCAGCAGCGTAGTTCCTAGCGGGATGGGCCTTCGCGAGCAGTACTTC. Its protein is CASSVVPSGMGLREQYF.

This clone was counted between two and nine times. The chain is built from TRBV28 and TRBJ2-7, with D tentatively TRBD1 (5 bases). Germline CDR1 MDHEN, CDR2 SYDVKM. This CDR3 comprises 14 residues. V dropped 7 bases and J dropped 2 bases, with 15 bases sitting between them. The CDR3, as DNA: TGTGCCAGCACCCCCCCAGGGCTAACCTACGAGCAGTACTTC. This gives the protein CASTPPGLTYEQYF.

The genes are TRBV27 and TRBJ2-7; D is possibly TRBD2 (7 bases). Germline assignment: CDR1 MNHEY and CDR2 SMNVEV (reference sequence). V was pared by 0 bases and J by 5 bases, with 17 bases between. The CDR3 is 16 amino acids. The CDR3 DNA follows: TGTGCCAGCAGTTTATCGAAAGGGAGGGGGTACCACGAGCAGTACTTC. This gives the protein CASSLSKGRGYHEQYF.

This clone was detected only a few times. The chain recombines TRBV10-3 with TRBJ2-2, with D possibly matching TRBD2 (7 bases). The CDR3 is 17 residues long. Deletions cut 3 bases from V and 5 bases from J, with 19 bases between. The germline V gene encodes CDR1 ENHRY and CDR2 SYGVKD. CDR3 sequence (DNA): TGTGCCATCAGTGACCCCGCGGGAAGGGGGGGAACCGGGGAGCTGTTTTTT. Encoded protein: CAISDPAGRGGTGELFF.

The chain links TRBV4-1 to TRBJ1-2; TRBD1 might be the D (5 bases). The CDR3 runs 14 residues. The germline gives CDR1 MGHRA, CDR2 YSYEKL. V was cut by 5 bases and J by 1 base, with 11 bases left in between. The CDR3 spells CASSSVGGNYGYTF. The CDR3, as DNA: TGCGCCAGCAGCTCGGTCGGGGGTAACTATGGCTACACCTTC.

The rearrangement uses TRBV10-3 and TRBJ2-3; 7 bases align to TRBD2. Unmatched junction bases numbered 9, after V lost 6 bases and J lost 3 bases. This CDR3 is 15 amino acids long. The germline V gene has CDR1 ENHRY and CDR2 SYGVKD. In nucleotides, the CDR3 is TGTGCCATCAGGGATCTCGACGGGGGGACAGATACGCAGTATTTT. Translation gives CAIRDLDGGTDTQYF.

The CDR3 here is CASSLTPGHNSNQPQHF. CDR3 DNA sequence: TGTGCCAGCAGTTTAACCCCGGGACACAATAGCAATCAGCCCCAGCATTTT. The gene calls are TRBV28 and TRBJ1-5; D is perhaps TRBD1 (6 bases). With 2 bases removed from V and 0 bases from J, the gap between germline ends came to 14 bases. Germline V lookup: CDR1 MDHEN, CDR2 SYDVKM. CDR3 size: 17 residues.

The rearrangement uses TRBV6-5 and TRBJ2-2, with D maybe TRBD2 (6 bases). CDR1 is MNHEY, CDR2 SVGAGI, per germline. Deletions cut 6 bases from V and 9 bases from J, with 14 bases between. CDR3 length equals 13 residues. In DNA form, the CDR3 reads TGTGCCAGCAGATCCGGAGGGGCGAGGGAGCTGTTTTTT. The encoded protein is CASRSGGARELFF.

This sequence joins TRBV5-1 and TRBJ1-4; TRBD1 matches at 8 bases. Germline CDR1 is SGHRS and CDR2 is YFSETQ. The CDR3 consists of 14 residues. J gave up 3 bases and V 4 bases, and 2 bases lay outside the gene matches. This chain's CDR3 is CASSAQGANEKLFF. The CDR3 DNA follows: TGCGCCAGCAGCGCACAGGGGGCTAATGAAAAACTGTTTTTT.

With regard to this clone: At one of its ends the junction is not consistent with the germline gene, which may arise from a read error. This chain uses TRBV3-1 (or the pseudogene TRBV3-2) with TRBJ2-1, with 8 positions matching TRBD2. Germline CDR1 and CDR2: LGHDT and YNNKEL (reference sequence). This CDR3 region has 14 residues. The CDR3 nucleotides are TGTGCCAGCAGCCGGACTAGCCCCCTACATGAGCCGTTCTTC. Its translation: CASSRTSPLHEPFF.

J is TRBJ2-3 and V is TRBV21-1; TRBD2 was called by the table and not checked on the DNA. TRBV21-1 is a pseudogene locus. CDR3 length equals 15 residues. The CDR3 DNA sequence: TGTGCCAGCAGCCCCCAGAGGACCGGGGCAGATACGCAGTATTTT. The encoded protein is CASSPQRTGADTQYF.

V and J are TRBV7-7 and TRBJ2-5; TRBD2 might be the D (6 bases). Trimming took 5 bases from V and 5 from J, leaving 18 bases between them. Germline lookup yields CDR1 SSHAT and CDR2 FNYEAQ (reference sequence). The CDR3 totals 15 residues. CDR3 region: CASSPPLAGRETQYF. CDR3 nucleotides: TGTGCCAGCAGCCCGCCACTAGCAGGGAGGGAGACCCAGTACTTC. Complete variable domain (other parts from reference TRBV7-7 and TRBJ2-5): GAGVSQSPRYKVTKRGQDVTLRCDPISSHATLYWYQQALGQGPEFLTYFNYEAQPDKSGLPSDRFSAERPEGSISTLTIQRTEQRDSAMYRCASSPPLAGRETQYFGPGTRLLVL.

This chain's CDR3 is CASSVVDRGLTDTQYF. As DNA, the CDR3 is TGTGCCAGCAGCGTAGTGGACAGGGGGCTCACAGATACGCAGTATTTT. The rearrangement joins TRBV9 to TRBJ2-3; TRBD1 agrees at 11 bases. The CDR3 is 16 amino acids. V lost 0 bases, J lost 2 bases, and 2 bases stayed unmatched. Germline CDR1 reads SGDLS; CDR2 reads YYNGEE.

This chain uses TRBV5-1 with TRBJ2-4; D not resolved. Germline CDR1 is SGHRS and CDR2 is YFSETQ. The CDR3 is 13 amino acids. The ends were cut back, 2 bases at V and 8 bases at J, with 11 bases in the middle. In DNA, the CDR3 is TGCGCCAGCAGCTTCGACGGCCAGGACATTCAGTACTTC. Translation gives CASSFDGQDIQYF.

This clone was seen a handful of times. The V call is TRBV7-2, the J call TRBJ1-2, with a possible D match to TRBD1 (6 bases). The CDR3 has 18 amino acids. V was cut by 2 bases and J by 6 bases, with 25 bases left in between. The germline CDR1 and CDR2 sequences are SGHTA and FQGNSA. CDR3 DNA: TGTGCCAGCAGCTTACGCTCCTTAAACTTACCAGGGGTTGATGGCTACACCTTC. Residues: CASSLRSLNLPGVDGYTF.

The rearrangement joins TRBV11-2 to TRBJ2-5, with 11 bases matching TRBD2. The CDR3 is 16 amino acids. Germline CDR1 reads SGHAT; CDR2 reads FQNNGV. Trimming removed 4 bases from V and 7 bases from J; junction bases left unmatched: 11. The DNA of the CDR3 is TGTGCCAGCAGCTCCAGGACGGGGCTAGCGGGGGGGACCCAGTACTTC. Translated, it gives CASSSRTGLAGGTQYF.

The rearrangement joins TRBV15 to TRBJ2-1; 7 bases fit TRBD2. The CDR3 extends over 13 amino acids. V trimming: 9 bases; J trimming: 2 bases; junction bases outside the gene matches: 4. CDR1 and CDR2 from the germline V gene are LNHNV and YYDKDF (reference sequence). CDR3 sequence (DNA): TGTGCCACAGGCGGGACTACCTACAATGAGCAGTTCTTC. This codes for CATGGTTYNEQFF.

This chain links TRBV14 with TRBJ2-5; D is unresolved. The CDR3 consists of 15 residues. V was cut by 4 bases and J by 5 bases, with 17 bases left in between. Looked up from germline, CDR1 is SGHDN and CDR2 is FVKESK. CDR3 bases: TGTGCCAGCAGCCCCGAGGTCCGTATATGGGAGACCCAGTACTTC. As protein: CASSPEVRIWETQYF. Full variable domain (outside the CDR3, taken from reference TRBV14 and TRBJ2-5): EAGVTQFPSHSVIEKGQTVTLRCDPISGHDNLYWYRRVMGKEIKFLLHFVKESKQDESGMPNNRFLAERTGGTYSTLKVQPAELEDSGVYFCASSPEVRIWETQYFGPGTRLLVL.